This passage covers 12 T cell receptor beta chains from one sample sequenced in a study of CXCR3-negative and CXCR3-positive naive CD8 T cells. cDNA libraries for TRB were generated by 5' RACE incorporating UMI labels. Reprocessing the 5' RACE reads, TCRdb reports a single entry for every CDR3 protein and omits DNA. In all, the sample yields some 130,000 distinct CDR3 sequences. The sample comprised naive CXCR3- CD8+ T cells from blood. Documented subset: CD45RO-CCR7+CD27+CD95- naive CD8+ T cells lacking CXCR3 (TNR3-). Receptors were obtained from a human donor in good health. Some clones in this sample may be carry-over from other donors' samples.

CDR3 sequence reads: CASSWGTSEQETQYF. The chain couples TRBV5-6 to TRBJ2-5; TCRdb's D gene call, TRBD2, goes unchecked for lack of DNA. Germline V gene data show CDR1 as SGHDT and CDR2 as YYEEEE. The CDR3 contains 15 residues.

This chain joins TRBV5-1 and TRBJ1-1; TCRdb's D gene call, TRBD1, goes unchecked for lack of DNA. Germline V gene sequence: CDR1 SGHRS, CDR2 YFSETQ. The length of the CDR3 is 13 residues. The CDR3 sequence: CASSLTGAAEAFF.

J is TRBJ2-7 and V is TRBV5-1. The CDR3 is 13 residues long. Looked up from germline, CDR1 is SGHRS and CDR2 is YFSETQ. The CDR3 sequence is CASSLVGIYEQYF. The full variable domain, rest sourced from reference TRBV5-1 and TRBJ2-7, is KAGVTQTPRYLIKTRGQQVTLSCSPISGHRSVSWYQQTPGQGLQFLFEYFSETQRNKGNFPGRFSGRQFSNSRSEMNVSTLELGDSALYLCASSLVGIYEQYFGPGTRLTVT.

V gene TRBV9 combines with J gene TRBJ2-1; with no DNA, the TCRdb D assignment of TRBD2 cannot be verified. Germline V gene lookup returns CDR1 SGDLS and CDR2 YYNGEE. CDR3 length equals 16 residues. This chain's CDR3 is CASSVVSGGVQNEQFF.

The CDR3 reads CASTSGTSPVDTQYF. This chain links TRBV4-1 with TRBJ2-3; the D call from TCRdb, TRBD2, cannot be confirmed without DNA. The CDR3 spans 15 residues. Germline lookup yields CDR1 MGHRA and CDR2 YSYEKL.

The chain recombines TRBV4-3 with TRBJ2-7; as DNA is missing, the TRBD1 call by TCRdb cannot be tested. The CDR3 spans 13 residues. In germline, CDR1 is LGHNA, CDR2 YSLEER. CDR3 in amino acids: CASSTDRGYKQYF.

This chain links TRBV3-1 with TRBJ2-5; TCRdb's D gene call, TRBD2, goes unchecked for lack of DNA. This CDR3 has 17 amino acids. Per germline, CDR1 LGHDT and CDR2 YNNKEL (reference sequence). This CDR3 reads CASSHGVSGGGQETQYF.

V gene TRBV7-6 combines with J gene TRBJ2-7; with no DNA, the TCRdb D assignment of TRBD1 cannot be verified. The V gene's germline CDR1 is SGHVS and CDR2 FNYEAQ. CDR3 length: 15 residues. CDR3 in amino acids: CASSTGTASSYEQYF.

The chain joins TRBV10-3 to TRBJ1-3. CDR3 length equals 15 residues. Germline CDR1 reads ENHRY; CDR2 reads SYGVKD. The CDR3 is CAISEGHYSGNTIYF.

The chain combines TRBV14 with TRBJ2-1; there is no DNA to check the TCRdb D call of TRBD2. Germline V gives CDR1 SGHDN, CDR2 FVKESK. The CDR3 sequence is 16 residues long. This CDR3 reads CASSLETSGVLLEQFF.

The rearrangement uses TRBV7-9 and TRBJ2-7; TCRdb picks TRBD2, but there is no DNA to check that call. Germline values: CDR1 SEHNR, CDR2 FQNEAQ (reference sequence). The CDR3 length is 14 residues. The CDR3 loop reads CASSSRDSAYEQYF.

V is TRBV20-1 and J is TRBJ2-7; the TCRdb call, TRBD1, lacks DNA for checking. This CDR3 contains 13 residues. The V gene's germline CDR1 is DFQATT and CDR2 SNEGSKA (reference sequence). The CDR3 region is CSALGTGRIEQYF.